The 9 T cell receptor beta chains listed next were all sequenced from one sample in a study of cytotoxic CD8 clonotypes in ibrutinib-treated CLL. Profiled with immunoSEQ multiplex PCR; TCRdb holds only in-frame clones, not every one. The sample carries 150,000 or so clones, around 80% recorded once. Source: PBMCs, taken after 36 months of ibrutinib treatment. These receptors all come from a human donor with chronic lymphocytic leukemia.

The rearrangement uses TRBV7-2 and TRBJ1-1, with 7 positions matching TRBD1. This CDR3 is 13 amino acids long. Germline V lookup: CDR1 SGHTA, CDR2 FQGNSA. With 5 bases clipped from V and 4 bases from J, the junction kept 4 bases outside the gene matches. DNA of the CDR3: TGTGCCAGCAGCCCCCAGGGGGGCACTGAAGCTTTCTTT. Translated, it gives CASSPQGGTEAFF.

This clone appeared once. This chain uses TRBV18 with TRBJ1-2, with D perhaps TRBD1 (5 bases). Trimming pared 6 bases from V and 8 bases from J, leaving 22 bases between. The CDR3 runs 15 residues. Per germline, CDR1 KGHSH and CDR2 LQKENI. CDR3: CASSGLQGPFIGYTF. Here the CDR3 DNA reads TGTGCCAGCTCGGGGCTTCAGGGACCGTTCATCGGCTACACCTTC.

This clone was found once. The CDR3 protein is CATNNGQANTGELFF. CDR3 DNA sequence: TGCGCCACCAACAATGGGCAGGCGAACACCGGGGAGCTGTTTTTT. V usage is TRBV5-1 and J usage is TRBJ2-2; D ambiguous. V shed 9 bases and J shed 0 bases, with 15 bases lying between them. Germline CDR1 is SGHRS and CDR2 is YFSETQ. This CDR3 has 15 amino acids.

The chain links TRBV30 to TRBJ2-5; TRBD1 might be the D (6 bases). CDR3 size: 11 residues. The germline V gene encodes CDR1 GTSNPN and CDR2 SVGIG (reference sequence). Trimming stripped 5 bases from V and 4 bases from J, with 8 bases between. CDR3 in DNA: TGTGCCTGGGGGGGCATAGAGACCCAGTACTTC. Its protein product is CAWGGIETQYF.

This chain joins TRBV27 and TRBJ2-3; TRBD2 aligns across 9 bases. Germline V gene lookup returns CDR1 MNHEY and CDR2 SMNVEV (reference sequence). Trimming at V came to 2 bases and at J to 7 bases, leaving 7 bases not matched to a gene. CDR3 size: 15 residues. The CDR3 region is CASSLKGGGAYTQYF. The DNA for the CDR3 is TGTGCCAGCAGTTTAAAAGGCGGGGGGGCGTATACGCAGTATTTT.

The chain couples TRBV18 to TRBJ1-4; D unresolved. Trimming removed 3 bases at V and 5 bases at J, with 10 bases between. This CDR3 spans 14 amino acids. Germline V lookup: CDR1 KGHSH, CDR2 LQKENI. CDR3 protein: CASSPRGPNEKLFF. The CDR3 coding sequence is TGTGCCAGCTCACCTCGAGGACCGAATGAAAAACTGTTTTTT.

V gene TRBV19 combines with J gene TRBJ2-2; possible D gene TRBD1, 5 bases. Trimming shortened V by 7 bases and J by 1 base, and 16 bases separated the two germline ends. The germline V gene encodes CDR1 LNHDA and CDR2 SQIVND (reference sequence). This CDR3 is 16 amino acids long. The CDR3 DNA reads TGTGCCAGTACCGACGGATGGGGCCGGAACACCGGGGAGCTGTTTTTT. Translation: CASTDGWGRNTGELFF.

This sequence joins TRBV29-1 and TRBJ2-7; D is possibly TRBD1 (6 bases). The CDR3 loop spans 13 amino acids. V gave up 8 bases and J gave up 5 bases, with 19 bases separating them. CDR1 and CDR2 from the germline V gene are SQVTM and ANQGSEA. This CDR3 is CSIRDTDLDEQYF. CDR3 DNA sequence: TGCAGCATCCGGGACACCGACTTGGACGAGCAGTACTTC.

This chain uses TRBV4-1 with TRBJ2-7, with TRBD1 matching over 9 bases. Germline CDR1 MGHRA, CDR2 YSYEKL. This CDR3 region has 15 residues. After removal of 0 bases from V and 4 bases from J, the junction contained 4 bases not matched to a gene. CDR3 region: CASSQEGGQGYEQYF. CDR3 coding DNA: TGCGCCAGCAGCCAAGAAGGCGGACAGGGGTACGAGCAGTACTTC.